The sequence of this TCR beta chain was determined in a study of cytomegalovirus exposure and HLA in healthy donors. About this clone: No antigen is known for it.

In germline, CDR1 is KGHSH, CDR2 LQKENI. The CDR3 runs 13 residues. V gave up 6 bases and J gave up 4 bases, with 12 bases separating them. With 60 Vbeta and 13 Jbeta primers, the PCR was carried out. Method: immunoSEQ multiplex PCR; TCRdb's copy keeps in-frame clones and lacks some. Of 150,000 to 200,000 clones listed, 80% to 90% are singletons. Notes on the study in general: The authors enumerated 164 TCR beta chains as linked to cytomegalovirus. It has been reported that TCR beta sequences accurately predicted the HLA-A and HLA-B alleles of most subjects. The classifier was said to identify cytomegalovirus status with high specificity and sensitivity.

The TCR sequence derives from a girl aged 2 to 9 in good health and CMV-seropositive. Input material: PBMCs. This chain joins TRBV18 and TRBJ1-1; possibly TRBD1 for D (6 bases). This CDR3 is CASSTGFGTEAFF. Here the CDR3 DNA reads TGTGCCAGCTCTACAGGGTTCGGCACTGAAGCTTTCTTT.